This T cell receptor beta chain was sequenced in a study of blood T cell repertoires in COVID-19. V dropped 6 bases and J dropped 3; count of bases not matched to a gene: 5. This CDR3 region has 14 residues. Germline V gene data show CDR1 as SGHRS and CDR2 as YFSETQ. Method: immunoSEQ multiplex PCR; TCRdb's copy keeps in-frame clones and lacks some. The sample lists hundreds of thousands of clones; 89% were seen once. The clonotype originates from a woman between 40 and 55 years old who had recovered from COVID-19. Sequenced: PBMCs or T cells enriched from blood (not recorded which). The chain has TRBV5-1 and TRBJ1-2, with TRBD1 identical over 10 bases. The CDR3 here is CASNPGTGDYGYTF. The CDR3 DNA reads as TGCGCCAGCAACCCGGGGACAGGGGACTATGGCTACACCTTC.